This section outlines one T cell receptor (beta chain) sequence together with its context. Its antigen is undetermined. This sample stems from a study of shared clonotypes between healthy human individuals. The study, taken as a whole, reports: Larger richness was generally estimated for naive than memory subsets. The study found lower generation probabilities in non-shared clonotypes than in those shared by all four donors.

Sequencing was performed with immunoSEQ multiplex PCR; in TCRdb, only in-frame clones are kept and a portion is missing. The sample consists of just over 2,000,000 clones, 85% to 95% of them appearing once. Donors were Caucasian adults residing in Nashville, Tennessee, USA. CDR3 length: 14 residues. Germline V gene data show CDR1 as MDHEN and CDR2 as SYDVKM. V was pared by 4 bases and J by 6 bases, with 10 bases between. Sequenced material: naive CD4+ T cells sorted from blood. Subset indicated: CD45RA+ positively selected. The rearrangement links TRBV28 to TRBJ1-6; tentatively, D is TRBD1 (5 bases). The receptor was isolated from a man aged 18 to 29 in good health. The CDR3 reads CASSSGTGNSPLHF. For the CDR3, the DNA is TGTGCCAGCAGTTCCGGGACGGGTAATTCACCCCTCCACTTT.